This TCR beta chain was sequenced during a study of control samples from healthy donors and cancer patients (TCRdb year 2020). V is cut by 1 base and J by 5 bases, and the space between the germline ends is 15 bases. The germline V gene (reference sequence) gives CDR1 as GTSNPN and CDR2 as SVGIG. The CDR3 holds 15 amino acids from the cysteine to the phenylalanine. Only CDR3 DNA is held: 45 bases, read in frame from base 1. Libraries were built with the immunoSEQ multiplex PCR assay. TCRdb re-hosts the immuneACCESS table, in-frame sequences only. Its copies lack some clones; in the studies checked, an unresolved V gene accounts for under half of them, and the cause for the rest is not known. This sample gives a few hundred thousand clones in total; about 93% of them show up just once. Around 6.5% of the sample is taken by the ten largest. As concerns this clone: Its antigen is unknown. The record has no base qualities; no much larger clone is one base away.

The source of this sequence is a man aged 40-49 years with head and neck cancer. In this chain, TRBV30 is recombined with TRBJ1-5; a tentative D call is TRBD1 (6 bases match). Sequenced material: PBMCs. CDR3 sequence: CAWSAYRESDQPQHF. At the DNA level, the sequence is TGTGCCTGGAGTGCGTACAGGGAAAGCGATCAGCCCCAGCATTTT.